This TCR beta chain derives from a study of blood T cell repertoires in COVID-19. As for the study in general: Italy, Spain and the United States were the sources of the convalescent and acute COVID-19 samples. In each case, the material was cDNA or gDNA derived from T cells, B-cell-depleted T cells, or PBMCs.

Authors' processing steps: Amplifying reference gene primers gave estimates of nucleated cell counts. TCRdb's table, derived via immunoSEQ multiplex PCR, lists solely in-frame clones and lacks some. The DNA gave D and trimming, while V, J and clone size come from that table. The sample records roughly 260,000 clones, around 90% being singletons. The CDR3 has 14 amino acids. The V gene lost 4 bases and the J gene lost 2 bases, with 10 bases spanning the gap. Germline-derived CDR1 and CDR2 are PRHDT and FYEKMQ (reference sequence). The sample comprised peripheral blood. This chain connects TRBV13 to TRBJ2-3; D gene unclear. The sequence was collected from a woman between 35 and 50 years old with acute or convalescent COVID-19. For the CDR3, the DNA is TGTGCCAGCAGCTCACCGGGTCTCACAGATACGCAGTATTTT. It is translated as CASSSPGLTDTQYF. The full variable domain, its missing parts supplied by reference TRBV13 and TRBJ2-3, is AAGVIQSPRHLIKEKRETATLKCYPIPRHDTVYWYQQGPGQDPQFLISFYEKMQSDKGSIPDRFSAQQFSDYHSELNMSSLELGDSALYFCASSSPGLTDTQYFGPGTRLTVL.